A single sample gave rise to the 25 T cell receptor beta chains below, sequenced in a study of shared clonotypes between healthy human individuals. TCRdb keeps only in-frame clones here, not all; method: immunoSEQ multiplex PCR. The sample consists of about 820,000 clones, roughly 92% of them appearing once. Naive CD8 cells lacked CD45RO and underwent positive selection for CCR7, leaving out terminally differentiated effector memory CD45RA+ cells. The sequencing input was naive CD8+ T cells sorted from blood. These receptor sequences come from a man in his thirties or forties in good health.

The chain carries TRBV4-1 and TRBJ2-7; 14 bases align to TRBD2. Germline CDR1 and CDR2: MGHRA and YSYEKL. After removal of 1 base from V and 4 bases from J, the junction contained 12 bases not matched to a gene. The CDR3 totals 19 residues. CDR3 nucleotides: TGCGCCAGCAGCCAAGGCCCGGGACTAGCGGGAGCAATCAAATACGAGCAGTACTTC. Its protein is CASSQGPGLAGAIKYEQYF.

This clone was seen only once. The rearrangement joins TRBV14 to TRBJ2-2, with unresolved D. Germline assignment: CDR1 SGHDN and CDR2 FVKESK. This CDR3 comprises 14 residues. Trimming removed 4 bases at V and 4 bases at J, with 10 bases between. This CDR3 is CASSPRARTGELFF. CDR3 nucleotides: TGTGCCAGCAGCCCCCGGGCGCGCACCGGGGAGCTGTTTTTT. The entire variable domain, with the rest obtained from reference TRBV14 and TRBJ2-2, is as follows: EAGVTQFPSHSVIEKGQTVTLRCDPISGHDNLYWYRRVMGKEIKFLLHFVKESKQDESGMPNNRFLAERTGGTYSTLKVQPAELEDSGVYFCASSPRARTGELFFGEGSRLTVL.

Written as DNA, the CDR3 is TGTGCCAGCATGGGGGTCTACAATGAGCAGTTCTTC. The encoded protein is CASMGVYNEQFF. The chain joins TRBV28 to TRBJ2-1; D is perhaps TRBD1 or TRBD2 (5 bases each). The CDR3 consists of 12 residues. Germline CDR1 and CDR2: MDHEN and SYDVKM. Trimming shortened V by 7 bases and J by 3 bases, and 7 bases separated the two germline ends.

In regard to this clone: A far bigger clonotype differs at one base, so this is likely a read error. The CDR3 coding sequence is TGTGCCAGCAGCTTATACTACGAGCAGTACTTC. Protein product: CASSLYYEQYF. The genes are TRBV7-9 and TRBJ2-7; D is unclear. Germline lookup yields CDR1 SEHNR and CDR2 FQNEAQ (reference sequence). Trimming took off 2 bases at V and 3 bases at J, with 2 bases between the two ends. CDR3 size: 11 residues. Filled out from reference TRBV7-9 and TRBJ2-7, the complete variable domain reads DTGVSQNPRHKITKRGQNVTFRCDPISEHNRLYWYRQTLGQGPEFLTYFQNEAQLEKSRLLSDRFSAERPKGSFSTLEIQRTEQGDSAMYLCASSLYYEQYFGPGTRLTVT.

The chain links TRBV13 to TRBJ2-7; D is possibly TRBD1 (5 bases). Germline V gene data show CDR1 as PRHDT and CDR2 as FYEKMQ (reference sequence). The CDR3 contains 14 residues. V was cut by 5 bases and J by 3 bases, with 14 bases left in between. CDR3 coding DNA: TGTGCCAGCAGCGATGCCGGACACCTCTACGAGCAGTACTTC. Its translation is CASSDAGHLYEQYF.

The chain uses TRBV7-9 and TRBJ2-7; D is tentatively TRBD1 or TRBD2 (5 bases each). Trimming removed 3 bases from V and 3 bases from J, with 18 bases in between. The CDR3 is 16 amino acids. Germline-derived CDR1 and CDR2 are SEHNR and FQNEAQ (reference sequence). The CDR3 DNA is TGTGCCAGCAGCTTCGAATTCTCGGGACGGAACTACGAGCAGTACTTC. Translated, it gives CASSFEFSGRNYEQYF. Based on the CDR3 plus reference TRBV7-9 and TRBJ2-7, the full variable domain is DTGVSQNPRHKITKRGQNVTFRCDPISEHNRLYWYRQTLGQGPEFLTYFQNEAQLEKSRLLSDRFSAERPKGSFSTLEIQRTEQGDSAMYLCASSFEFSGRNYEQYFGPGTRLTVT.

This clone was observed once. In nucleotides, the CDR3 is TGTGCCAGCAGCTTAGGTGTGCTAGGGGGCGATGAGCAGTTCTTC. Amino acids: CASSLGVLGGDEQFF. V is TRBV11-2 and J is TRBJ2-1, with 7 positions matching TRBD1. The germline V gene encodes CDR1 SGHAT and CDR2 FQNNGV. V shed 1 base, J shed 8 bases, and the junction held 8 bases outside the gene matches. This CDR3 contains 15 residues.

The chain carries TRBV30 and TRBJ1-5; TRBD1 matches at 7 bases. The V and J ends lost 2 bases and 0 bases, in that order; junction bases with no gene match: 19. The V gene's germline CDR1 is GTSNPN and CDR2 SVGIG (reference sequence). The CDR3 covers 20 residues. CDR3 amino acids: CAWSPRYGDSKDTSNQPQHF. The CDR3 DNA sequence: TGTGCCTGGAGTCCCAGATACGGGGACAGTAAGGATACTAGCAATCAGCCCCAGCATTTT.

In this sample, this clone turned up a few times. CDR3 nucleotide sequence: TGTGCCAGCAGCCCGTTGGAGTACGAGCAGTACTTC. Its translation: CASSPLEYEQYF. The V and J genes are TRBV28 and TRBJ2-7; D ambiguous. Germline CDR1 MDHEN, CDR2 SYDVKM. V was shortened by 6 bases and J by 4 bases, with 10 bases between the two germline ends. This CDR3 is 12 amino acids long.

The chain links TRBV5-8 to TRBJ2-1; 10 nucleotides align to TRBD2. Germline V gives CDR1 SGHTS, CDR2 YDEGEE. The CDR3 loop spans 18 amino acids. The V segment lost 0 bases and the J segment 0 bases; nucleotides outside the gene matches: 6. In DNA, the CDR3 is TGTGCCAGCAGCTTGGCCGGGCCTAGCGGGAGCTCCTACAATGAGCAGTTCTTC. It yields the protein CASSLAGPSGSSYNEQFF.

This chain links TRBV7-2 with TRBJ2-1; D unresolved. Trimming took 4 bases from V and 2 from J, leaving 3 bases between them. Per germline, CDR1 SGHTA and CDR2 FQGNSA. CDR3 length: 12 residues. CDR3 in amino acids: CASSSAYNEQFF. The CDR3 nucleotides read TGTGCCAGCAGCTCCGCCTACAATGAGCAGTTCTTC.

The rearrangement uses TRBV2 and TRBJ2-2; D possibly corresponds to TRBD2 (5 bases). This CDR3 region has 13 residues. Germline assignment: CDR1 SNHLY and CDR2 FYNNEI. V was trimmed by 10 bases and J by 1 base, leaving 10 bases between them. In DNA form, the CDR3 reads TGTGCCAACCGGAGGATGAACACCGGGGAGCTGTTTTTT. Amino acid sequence: CANRRMNTGELFF.

This chain joins TRBV25-1 and TRBJ2-3, with D hard to call. Germline values: CDR1 MGHDK, CDR2 SYGVNS. The CDR3 totals 17 residues. With 3 bases removed from V and 8 bases from J, the gap between germline ends came to 24 bases. The CDR3 loop reads CASSDRGLTMTKSTQYF. Written as DNA, the CDR3 is TGTGCCAGCAGTGATCGCGGCCTTACCATGACAAAGAGTACGCAGTATTTT.

The V gene is TRBV6-6, the J gene TRBJ2-3; unclear D gene. Trimming stripped 7 bases from V and 0 bases from J, with 17 bases between. CDR1 is MNHNY, CDR2 SVGAGI, per germline (reference sequence). The CDR3 loop spans 16 amino acids. CDR3 in amino acids: CASTLNGASSTDTQYF. CDR3 nucleotides: TGTGCCAGCACTCTAAATGGAGCGTCTAGCACAGATACGCAGTATTTT.

The chain uses TRBV28 and TRBJ2-7; 9 bases map to TRBD1. V was pared by 5 bases and J by 2 bases, with 13 bases of the junction left unmatched. CDR1 is MDHEN and CDR2 is SYDVKM in the germline V gene. CDR3 length equals 17 residues. CDR3 protein: CASSVASGTGSPYEQYF. DNA of the CDR3: TGTGCCAGCAGTGTGGCCTCCGGGACAGGGTCCCCCTACGAGCAGTACTTC.

V and J are TRBV4-1 and TRBJ1-5; D may be TRBD1 (5 bases). The CDR3 loop spans 14 amino acids. Deletions cut 6 bases from V and 4 bases from J, with 13 bases between. The germline V gene has CDR1 MGHRA and CDR2 YSYEKL. The CDR3 DNA reads TGCGCCAGCAGTCCAGACACAGGTAATCAGCCCCAGCATTTT. Translated, it gives CASSPDTGNQPQHF.

The rearrangement joins TRBV7-9 to TRBJ2-5; 7 nucleotides align to TRBD1. Germline V lookup: CDR1 SEHNR, CDR2 FQNEAQ (reference sequence). This CDR3 comprises 13 residues. V dropped 4 bases and J dropped 11; count of bases not matched to a gene: 10. The CDR3 nucleotides are TGTGCCAGCAGCTCGGGACAGAATGGGGAGCAGTACTTC. Protein sequence: CASSSGQNGEQYF.

The chain links TRBV2 to TRBJ2-5; D is undetermined. The CDR3 has 12 residues. V was pared by 1 base and J by 3 bases, with 3 bases between. CDR1 is SNHLY and CDR2 is FYNNEI in the germline V gene. CDR3 sequence: CASSEGEETQYF. CDR3 nucleotides: TGTGCCAGCAGTGAAGGGGAAGAGACCCAGTACTTC.

This clone was observed once. This sequence joins TRBV28 and TRBJ2-7; 10 bases align to TRBD2. V lost 5 bases and J lost 7; bases outside the gene matches: 2. CDR1 MDHEN and CDR2 SYDVKM come from the germline V gene. The CDR3 length is 12 residues. The CDR3 sequence: CASSVLAGEQYF. The DNA of the CDR3 is TGTGCCAGCAGTGTACTAGCGGGGGAGCAGTACTTC.

The CDR3 region has the DNA TGTGCCAGCAGTATACCCTTATGGCTAGCGGGGGCTCACACAGATACGCAGTATTTT. Protein product: CASSIPLWLAGAHTDTQYF. This sequence joins TRBV28 and TRBJ2-3; 10 bases agree with TRBD2. V lost 5 bases, J lost 2 bases, and 16 bases stayed unmatched. The CDR3 length is 19 residues. CDR1 MDHEN and CDR2 SYDVKM come from the germline V gene. The whole variable domain, remainder taken from reference TRBV28 and TRBJ2-3, is DVKVTQSSRYLVKRTGEKVFLECVQDMDHENMFWYRQDPGLGLRLIYFSYDVKMKEKGDIPEGYSVSREKKERFSLILESASTNQTSMYLCASSIPLWLAGAHTDTQYFGPGTRLTVL.

The V call is TRBV14, the J call TRBJ2-1; a weak D match, TRBD2 (7 bases). V gave up 3 bases and J gave up 10 bases, with 22 bases separating them. The CDR3 totals 16 residues. Germline V gene lookup returns CDR1 SGHDN and CDR2 FVKESK. Written as DNA, the CDR3 is TGTGCCAGCAGCCACTTAGACAGGATCGGAGCGGGAGAGCAGTTCTTC. It specifies CASSHLDRIGAGEQFF.

The chain combines TRBV5-7 with TRBJ2-7; the D is unclear. TRBV5-7 is assigned to the ORF class and has an uncertain function. The V and J ends lost 3 bases and 0 bases respectively, with 7 bases between them. The CDR3 is 13 residues long. The CDR3: CASSSPPSYEQYF. In DNA, the CDR3 is TGTGCCAGCAGCTCCCCCCCCTCCTACGAGCAGTACTTC.

There are a few counts of this clone. The V and J genes are TRBV27 and TRBJ2-7; 8 bases are a match to TRBD2. This CDR3 has 15 residues. CDR1 and CDR2 from the germline V gene are MNHEY and SMNVEV (reference sequence). Germline trimming cut 5 bases from V and 3 bases from J; bases unmatched to any gene: 9. CDR3: CASSGVVAGSYEQYF. For the CDR3, the DNA is TGTGCCAGCAGTGGGGTGGTAGCGGGGAGCTACGAGCAGTACTTC.

The chain couples TRBV5-1 to TRBJ2-1, with TRBD2 matching over 13 bases. From germline, CDR1 is SGHRS and CDR2 YFSETQ. V dropped 0 bases and J dropped 5; count of bases not matched to a gene: 5. CDR3 length equals 17 residues. The CDR3 nucleotides are TGCGCCAGCAGCTTGGCCGGGACTAGCGGGATTCACAATGAGCAGTTCTTC. It is translated as CASSLAGTSGIHNEQFF.

The chain couples TRBV11-2 to TRBJ2-2; either TRBD1 or TRBD2 may supply D (6 bases each). V lost 1 base to trimming and J lost 1 base, with 13 bases between them. Per the germline V gene, CDR1 is SGHAT and CDR2 is FQNNGV. The CDR3 runs to 17 residues. The CDR3 spells CASSLGGLARNTGELFF. CDR3 nucleotide sequence: TGTGCCAGCAGCTTAGGGGGGCTAGCGCGGAACACCGGGGAGCTGTTTTTT.